Included here is one T cell receptor beta chain sequence, with context. What it binds is unknown. Cyclophosphamide on days +3 and +4 followed busulfan-fludarabine conditioning and a marrow graft. Germline loops: CDR1 SGHTS, CDR2 YDEGEE. Trimming took 3 bases from V and 2 from J, leaving 15 bases between them. There are 16 residues in the CDR3. The data stem from a study of T cells after posttransplantation cyclophosphamide. Points from the study as a whole: TRB clonality was highly associated with recipient CMV seropositivity and reactivation. TRB overlap between skin or GI tissue T cells and blood was limited. Later post-transplant blood repertoires were often dominated by donor CD8+ memory clones.

Profiling relied on immunoSEQ multiplex PCR, and the TCRdb table lists in-frame clones only, not all of them. The sample records roughly 4,900 clones, 80% being singletons. This chain connects TRBV5-8 to TRBJ2-1; D is uncertain. This material consisted of PBMCs, taken after allogeneic stem cell transplant with posttransplant cyclophosphamide. The TCR sequence derives from a male patient in his fifties or sixties who received an allogeneic stem cell transplant from a related donor and was CMV-positive. Some T cells may be provided by the graft donor. CDR3 loop: CASSYLQSDPYNEQFF. CDR3 nucleotide sequence: TGTGCCAGCAGCTACCTACAAAGCGACCCCTACAATGAGCAGTTCTTC.